One sample yielded the 28 T cell receptor beta chains listed below, sequenced in a study of shared clonotypes between healthy human individuals. The assay was immunoSEQ multiplex PCR, and TCRdb's table has in-frame clones only and misses some. The data hold over 2 million clones, with about 94% observed a single time. Selected positively for CCR7 and CD45RO-negative, naive CD8 cells excluded terminally differentiated effector memory CD45RA+ cells. Sample: naive CD8+ T cells sorted from blood. The source of these receptors is a young man in good health.

The chain links TRBV13 to TRBJ2-1; TRBD1 aligns across 10 bases. Germline V gene lookup returns CDR1 PRHDT and CDR2 FYEKMQ (reference sequence). After removal of 4 bases from V and 3 bases from J, the junction contained 3 bases not matched to a gene. There are 15 residues in the CDR3. The CDR3, as DNA: TGTGCCAGCAGCTCTCGGGACAGGGGCTACAATGAGCAGTTCTTC. It yields the protein CASSSRDRGYNEQFF.

J is TRBJ1-1 and V is TRBV7-9; 7 nucleotides line up with TRBD1. V gave up 4 bases and J gave up 0 bases; unmatched junction bases: 8. The CDR3 sequence is 16 residues long. Germline CDR1 reads SEHNR; CDR2 reads FQNEAQ (reference sequence). The CDR3 loop reads CASSSVTGYMNTEAFF. The CDR3 coding sequence is TGTGCCAGCAGCTCGGTGACAGGGTACATGAACACTGAAGCTTTCTTT.

This clone came up once. The chain has TRBV25-1 and TRBJ2-3; D possibly matches TRBD1 or TRBD2 (6 bases each). V shed 9 bases and J shed 1 base, with 23 bases lying between them. Germline CDR1 and CDR2: MGHDK and SYGVNS. This CDR3 is 17 amino acids long. For the CDR3, the DNA is TGTGCCAGTAGGGACACATCGGACTATGGGGGCACAGATACGCAGTATTTT. Its translation is CASRDTSDYGGTDTQYF.

This chain joins TRBV7-6 and TRBJ1-4, with TRBD1 identical over 11 bases. The CDR3 covers 19 residues. J gave up 2 bases and V 3 bases, and 11 bases lay outside the gene matches. The germline CDR1 and CDR2 sequences are SGHVS and FNYEAQ. The CDR3 sequence: CASSLDSGTGGSTNEKLFF. DNA for the CDR3: TGTGCCAGCAGCTTGGATTCCGGGACAGGGGGTTCGACTAATGAAAAACTGTTTTTT.

V gene TRBV13 combines with J gene TRBJ2-1; TRBD2 agrees at 8 bases. Per germline, CDR1 PRHDT and CDR2 FYEKMQ (reference sequence). V gave up 3 bases and J gave up 9 bases; unmatched junction bases: 10. The length of the CDR3 is 15 residues. The CDR3 here is CASSLSGGRLSEQFF. CDR3 DNA: TGTGCCAGCAGCTTGAGCGGGGGACGTCTCAGTGAGCAGTTCTTC.

The chain recombines TRBV11-3 with TRBJ2-2, with D tentatively TRBD2 (6 bases). Germline V gene lookup returns CDR1 SGHNT and CDR2 YENEEA. V dropped 2 bases and J dropped 12 bases, with 16 bases sitting between them. The CDR3 is made up of 14 amino acids. CDR3: CASSLTQGTEQLFF. The CDR3 nucleotides read TGTGCCAGCAGCTTAACCCAAGGGACTGAGCAGCTGTTTTTT.

The CDR3 region has the DNA TGTGCCAGCAGTGAAGTTTTAAGGGATCGAGGGGCAGGACAGCCCCAGCATTTT. Protein sequence: CASSEVLRDRGAGQPQHF. The V call is TRBV6-1, the J call TRBJ1-5; a weak D match, TRBD1 (5 bases). Deletions cut 1 base from V and 7 bases from J, with 23 bases between. The germline CDR1 and CDR2 sequences are MNHNS and SASEGT. The CDR3 has 18 amino acids.

This chain connects TRBV19 to TRBJ1-4; 8 nucleotides agree with TRBD1. Trimming at V came to 7 bases and at J to 3 bases, leaving 10 bases not matched to a gene. The CDR3 totals 16 residues. Per germline, CDR1 LNHDA and CDR2 SQIVND (reference sequence). The CDR3 nucleotides read TGTGCCAGTAATGCGGGCCAGGGGGCGTCTAATGAAAAACTGTTTTTT. Translation: CASNAGQGASNEKLFF.

The CDR3 bases are TGTGCCAGCAGCTTTTTTGGGGCGAGGGAAGAGACCCAGTACTTC. It specifies CASSFFGAREETQYF. The chain is built from TRBV13 and TRBJ2-5; either TRBD1 or TRBD2 may supply D (5 bases each). Germline lookup yields CDR1 PRHDT and CDR2 FYEKMQ (reference sequence). V gave up 3 bases and J gave up 3 bases, with 14 bases separating them. This CDR3 comprises 15 residues. Full variable domain (outside the CDR3, taken from reference TRBV13 and TRBJ2-5): AAGVIQSPRHLIKEKRETATLKCYPIPRHDTVYWYQQGPGQDPQFLISFYEKMQSDKGSIPDRFSAQQFSDYHSELNMSSLELGDSALYFCASSFFGAREETQYFGPGTRLLVL.

V and J are TRBV29-1 and TRBJ1-1; D might be TRBD1 (5 bases). The CDR3 is made up of 20 amino acids. Trimming took off 6 bases at V and 6 bases at J, with 38 bases between the two ends. CDR1 is SQVTM, CDR2 ANQGSEA, per germline. CDR3 loop: CSVRTSLGRVFPLWAAEAFF. In nucleotides, the CDR3 is TGCAGCGTCCGTACTAGCTTGGGCAGGGTTTTTCCCCTCTGGGCGGCTGAAGCTTTCTTT.

Concerning this clone itself: Other DNA sequences in this specimen translate into the identical CDR3. V and J are TRBV19 and TRBJ2-1; no definite D call. Germline CDR1 LNHDA, CDR2 SQIVND (reference sequence). This CDR3 region has 11 residues. V was shortened by 3 bases and J by 8 bases, with 5 bases between the two germline ends. The CDR3 nucleotides read TGTGCCAGTAGTATGGGGTATGAGCAGTTCTTC. It specifies CASSMGYEQFF.

The CDR3 loop is CASSPLQGGATEAFF. CDR3 nucleotide sequence: TGTGCCAGCAGCCCCCTCCAGGGAGGAGCCACTGAAGCTTTCTTT. The chain is built from TRBV13 and TRBJ1-1; D may be TRBD1 (5 bases). CDR1 is PRHDT and CDR2 is FYEKMQ in the germline V gene (reference sequence). The ends were cut back, 5 bases at V and 4 bases at J, with 17 bases in the middle. The CDR3 sequence is 15 residues long.

The J gene is TRBJ2-3, the V gene TRBV7-9; no reliable D call. CDR1 is SEHNR and CDR2 is FQNEAQ in the germline V gene (reference sequence). CDR3 length equals 15 residues. V lost 5 bases and J 1 base, leaving 13 bases between the germline ends. CDR3 nucleotides: TGTGCCAGCAGCGATATGGCGTTTGGCACAGATACGCAGTATTTT. Translation: CASSDMAFGTDTQYF.

The chain combines TRBV5-8 with TRBJ2-1; D not resolved. Germline lookup yields CDR1 SGHTS and CDR2 YDEGEE. This CDR3 is 15 amino acids long. The V gene lost 0 bases and the J gene lost 0 bases, with 7 bases spanning the gap. CDR3 DNA: TGTGCCAGCAGCTTGGATTCGAGCTCCTACAATGAGCAGTTCTTC. As protein: CASSLDSSSYNEQFF.

The V gene is TRBV7-2, the J gene TRBJ2-7; no reliable D call. The CDR3 has 16 residues. CDR1 is SGHTA and CDR2 is FQGNSA in the germline V gene. V lost 1 base and J lost 5, with 18 bases in between. The CDR3 DNA reads as TGTGCCAGCAGCTTAGTTATAGGGCCTGGCCTAAACGAGCAGTACTTC. Translated: CASSLVIGPGLNEQYF.

The chain uses TRBV29-1 and TRBJ2-7; TRBD1 matches 8 bases. The CDR3 is made up of 13 amino acids. Germline V gene lookup returns CDR1 SQVTM and CDR2 ANQGSEA. V shed 5 bases and J 3 bases; nucleotides not matched to a gene: 6. The CDR3 reads CSVLTGELYEQYF. The CDR3 DNA reads TGCAGCGTTTTGACAGGGGAACTCTACGAGCAGTACTTC.

The chain carries TRBV7-2 and TRBJ2-1; 9 positions match TRBD2. CDR1 is SGHTA, CDR2 FQGNSA, per germline. J lost 9 bases, V lost 1 base, and 7 bases had no gene match. CDR3 length: 15 amino acids. The CDR3: CASSLGLAVVGEQFF. CDR3 coding DNA: TGTGCCAGCAGCTTAGGACTAGCGGTCGTGGGTGAGCAGTTCTTC. Combining the CDR3 with reference TRBV7-2 and TRBJ2-1 gives the whole variable domain GAGVSQSPSNKVTEKGKDVELRCDPISGHTALYWYRQSLGQGLEFLIYFQGNSAPDKSGLPSDRFSAERTGGSVSTLTIQRTQQEDSAVYLCASSLGLAVVGEQFFGPGTRLTVL.

The chain couples TRBV6-5 to TRBJ1-1, with D unresolved. With 4 bases removed from V and 0 bases from J, the gap between germline ends came to 15 bases. Per germline, CDR1 MNHEY and CDR2 SVGAGI. This CDR3 region has 16 residues. The CDR3 DNA follows: TGTGCCAGCAGTTTCGGGTATACGGGGATGAACACTGAAGCTTTCTTT. Its protein is CASSFGYTGMNTEAFF.

V and J are TRBV29-1 and TRBJ2-1; 7 positions agree with TRBD1. The V segment lost 5 bases and the J segment 4 bases; nucleotides outside the gene matches: 11. This CDR3 is built from 15 residues. CDR1 and CDR2 from the germline V gene are SQVTM and ANQGSEA. CDR3 in amino acids: CSVRTGFGTYNEQFF. CDR3 DNA: TGCAGCGTTAGGACAGGCTTCGGGACATACAATGAGCAGTTCTTC.

The chain combines TRBV11-2 with TRBJ1-3; D gene uncertain. In germline, CDR1 is SGHAT, CDR2 FQNNGV. Trimming pared 1 base from V and 0 bases from J, leaving 13 bases between. The CDR3 runs to 17 residues. The CDR3 DNA reads TGTGCCAGCAGCTTAGGTCTGACGTTGAGCTCTGGAAACACCATATATTTT. It encodes CASSLGLTLSSGNTIYF. The whole variable domain, filled in from reference TRBV11-2 and TRBJ1-3, reads EAGVAQSPRYKIIEKRQSVAFWCNPISGHATLYWYQQILGQGPKLLIQFQNNGVVDDSQLPKDRFSAERLKGVDSTLKIQPAKLEDSAVYLCASSLGLTLSSGNTIYFGEGSWLTVV.

CDR3 nucleotide sequence: TGTGCCAGCAGCCGGGGAGGGGATGAAAAACTGTTTTTT. It codes for CASSRGGDEKLFF. The chain employs TRBV7-9 and TRBJ1-4; D might be TRBD1 (5 bases). This CDR3 region has 13 residues. V was clipped by 5 bases and J by 6 bases, with 10 bases between them. Germline assignment: CDR1 SEHNR and CDR2 FQNEAQ (reference sequence).

The V call is TRBV5-1, the J call TRBJ2-5; D not resolved. Trimming cost V 2 bases and J 4 bases, with 9 bases left between them. Germline V CDR1 and CDR2: SGHRS, YFSETQ. The CDR3 loop spans 13 amino acids. The CDR3 DNA reads as TGCGCCAGCAGCTTTAGGACCGTAGAGACCCAGTACTTC. As protein: CASSFRTVETQYF.

Points on this clone: Other DNA sequences from this sample encode an identical CDR3 as well. This chain uses TRBV9 with TRBJ2-7, with D possibly matching TRBD2 (6 bases). The CDR3 length is 13 residues. Germline lookup yields CDR1 SGDLS and CDR2 YYNGEE. V was trimmed by 0 bases and J by 3 bases, leaving 7 bases between them. The CDR3, as DNA: TGTGCCAGCAGCGTAGACGGGAGCTACGAGCAGTACTTC. Translated, it gives CASSVDGSYEQYF.

The genes are TRBV27 and TRBJ1-1; D is uncertain. The CDR3 length is 13 residues. Germline lookup yields CDR1 MNHEY and CDR2 SMNVEV (reference sequence). The ends were cut back, 4 bases at V and 1 base at J, with 7 bases in the middle. DNA of the CDR3: TGTGCCAGCAGTTGGGAGTGGAACACTGAAGCTTTCTTT. This gives the protein CASSWEWNTEAFF.

To note about this clone: The sample holds other DNA sequences that translate to the same CDR3. The J gene is TRBJ1-2, the V gene TRBV27; D is unclear. Germline lookup yields CDR1 MNHEY and CDR2 SMNVEV (reference sequence). The CDR3 contains 12 residues. V was shortened by 0 bases and J by 5 bases, with 4 bases between the two germline ends. The CDR3 coding sequence is TGTGCCAGCAGTTTATCAGGGTATGGCTACACCTTC. Its protein is CASSLSGYGYTF.

The rearrangement joins TRBV6-6 to TRBJ1-1; D unclear. This CDR3 comprises 14 residues. CDR1 and CDR2 (germline): MNHNY, SVGAGI (reference sequence). V lost 1 base, J lost 2 bases, and 8 bases lay in between. As DNA, the CDR3 is TGTGCCAGCAGTTACTTCCAGGAAAACACTGAAGCTTTCTTT. Its protein product is CASSYFQENTEAFF.

The chain combines TRBV5-6 with TRBJ1-1; no clear D gene. Trimming took off 4 bases at V and 7 bases at J, with 14 bases between the two ends. This CDR3 is 13 amino acids long. Germline V CDR1 and CDR2: SGHDT, YYEEEE. CDR3 bases: TGTGCCAGCAGCCAGGACGGACCAGATGAAGCTTTCTTT. It yields the protein CASSQDGPDEAFF.

V gene TRBV9 combines with J gene TRBJ2-7; 7 positions match TRBD2. Germline CDR1 reads SGDLS; CDR2 reads YYNGEE. V lost 0 bases to trimming and J lost 5 bases; unmatched junction nucleotides: 8. The CDR3 is 15 amino acids. The CDR3 sequence is CASSVAGGSGNEQYF. The CDR3 DNA reads as TGTGCCAGCAGCGTAGCGGGCGGGAGTGGGAACGAGCAGTACTTC. Full variable domain (outside the CDR3, taken from reference TRBV9 and TRBJ2-7): DSGVTQTPKHLITATGQRVTLRCSPRSGDLSVYWYQQSLDQGLQFLIQYYNGEERAKGNILERFSAQQFPDLHSELNLSSLELGDSALYFCASSVAGGSGNEQYFGPGTRLTVT.